This entry features one TCR beta chain sequence. These data come from a study of CD8+ T cells in alopecia areata. RNA was isolated and reverse transcribed to cDNA, the sequencing template. Profiled with immunoSEQ multiplex PCR; TCRdb holds only in-frame clones, not every one. The sample lists approximately 120,000 clones, 47% occurring once. This CDR3 region has 14 residues. Trimming removed 5 bases from V and 0 bases from J, with 10 bases in between. Germline CDR1 and CDR2: SEHNR and FQNEAQ (reference sequence). The chain links TRBV7-9 to TRBJ2-5, with D perhaps TRBD1 (6 bases). The sequence came from a human donor with alopecia areata. Source material: NKG2D-low CD8+ T cells sorted from blood. CDR3 coding DNA: TGTGCCAGCAGCCCGGACAGAAACCAAGAGACCCAGTACTTC. Amino acids: CASSPDRNQETQYF. Full variable domain (missing parts from reference TRBV7-9 and TRBJ2-5): DTGVSQNPRHKITKRGQNVTFRCDPISEHNRLYWYRQTLGQGPEFLTYFQNEAQLEKSRLLSDRFSAERPKGSFSTLEIQRTEQGDSAMYLCASSPDRNQETQYFGPGTRLLVL.